Included here is one T cell receptor beta chain sequence, with context. Its antigen has not been determined. No base quality values were provided; no much bigger clone lies one nucleotide off. This specimen comes from a study of shared clonotypes between healthy human individuals (dated by TCRdb to 2018 to 2021). For the wider study: The cohort comprised a couple of women and a few men aged 18 to 49 years. The study deeply sequenced blood TCR repertoires of about 5 healthy adults to estimate repertoire size and the extent of clonotype sharing between individuals. To increase sequencing depth and limit assay-specific biases, TCR repertoire library preparation and sequencing were carried out by different laboratories using diverse techniques. Each donor's leukapheresis produced roughly between roughly 0.85 and 9.5 billion PBMCs.

TCR CDR3 regions were amplified from genomic DNA by multiplex PCR using the deep immunoSEQ assay. For each cell subset, the extracted genomic DNA was distributed evenly across all wells of several immunoSEQ 96-well plates, and each plate served as one replicate. For unsorted PBMC, 250 to 300 ng genomic DNA, equal to 25,000 to 35,000 T cell genomes, was loaded into each replicate PCR. Unsorted PBMC genomic DNA was sequenced across ten immunoSEQ deep assay plates. Purified libraries were quantified with a Qubit 3.0 fluorometer, sized on a Bioanalyzer 2100, and re-quantified with the KAPA Library Quantification kit. Every immunoSEQ 96-well plate was sequenced on a dedicated single-read 150-cycle Illumina NextSeq 550 flow cell. Turning to the authors' computational methods: Because the immunoSEQ output included only junctional sequences and no quality scores, the filtering could not be the same as the filtering used for full-length reads. To assign V/J genes and CDR3, sequences were annotated using PyIR, a Python wrapper for IgBLAST v1.9, with IMGT germline references. Any read was removed if the V/J assignment was weak (E-value above 1e-6), the CDR3 was missing, or the read contained stop codons, out-of-frame junctions, or ambiguous translated residues. A V3J clonotype was defined by an identical inferred V gene, J gene, and CDR3 amino acid sequence. Percentage overlap between repertoires was calculated by dividing the number of shared unique clonotypes by the size of the smaller repertoire. Repertoire richness was assessed with RTK rarefaction, the Chao1 estimator, and Recon v2.1 estimates of unobserved clonotypes. In its TCRdb copy, this immuneACCESS table keeps in-frame sequences only and misses some clones. Where compared with another copy, unresolved V genes explain less than half of these, and the others have no known cause. V, J and clone size derive from that table, while D and trimming were established from the DNA sequence. This sample comprises 450,000 to 500,000 clones, 70% to 80% of them detected only once. Jointly, the top ten make up 9.5% to 15% of the sample.

Based on the germline V gene, the CDR1 and CDR2 sequences are SNHLY and FYNNEI. Relative to germline, V is missing 4 bases and J is missing 5 bases, with 4 bases of the junction outside any gene match. The CDR3 goes from the cysteine to the phenylalanine over 14 residues. CDR3 DNA is the only sequence kept; it has 42 bases, read in frame from the first base. The donors were healthy, HIV-negative adults with no recently reported acute infections or vaccinations. Only Caucasian adults living in Nashville, Tennessee, USA were represented among the donors. For unsorted samples, tens of millions of PBMCs were counted, and genomic DNA was extracted using the QIAamp DNA Blood Mini kit. Blood was collected by leukapheresis, and PBMCs were isolated by Ficoll-Histopaque density gradient centrifugation and then cryopreserved in liquid nitrogen vapor phase. Results the study describes overall, beyond this receptor: Sampling was restricted to blood, and TCR repertoires in tissues likely differ from the TCR repertoires found in blood. The small number of donors limited the genetic and exposure-history diversity represented. Based on pairwise subsampling, the degree of clonotype sharing among donors was expected to be affected by sequencing depth.

Sequencing used PBMCs. The receptor comes from a woman between 40 and 55 years old in good health. Some clones in this sample may be carry-over from other donors' samples. The chain couples TRBV2 to TRBJ2-2; TRBD1 matches 7 bases in the middle. The CDR3 is CASSGTGRTGELFF. The nucleotide sequence is TGTGCCAGCAGTGGGACAGGCCGTACCGGGGAGCTGTTTTTT.